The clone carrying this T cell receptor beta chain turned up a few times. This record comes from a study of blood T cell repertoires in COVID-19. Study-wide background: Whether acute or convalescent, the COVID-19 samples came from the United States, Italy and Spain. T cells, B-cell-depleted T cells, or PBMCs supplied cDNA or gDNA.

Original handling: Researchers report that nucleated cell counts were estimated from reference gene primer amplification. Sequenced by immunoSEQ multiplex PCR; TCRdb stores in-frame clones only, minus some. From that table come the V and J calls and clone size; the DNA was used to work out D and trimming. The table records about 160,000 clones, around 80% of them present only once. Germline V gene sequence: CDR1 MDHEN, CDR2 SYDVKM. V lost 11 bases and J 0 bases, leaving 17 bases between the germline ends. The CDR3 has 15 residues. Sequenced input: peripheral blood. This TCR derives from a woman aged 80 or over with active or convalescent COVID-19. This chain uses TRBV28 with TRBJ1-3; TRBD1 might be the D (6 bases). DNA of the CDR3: TGTGCCTCCGGCGGGGGGCTAAGCTCTGGAAACACCATATATTTT. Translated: CASGGGLSSGNTIYF.